This T cell receptor beta chain was retrieved from a study of CD8+ T cells in alopecia areata. Extracted from the samples, RNA was reverse transcribed into cDNA to serve as the sequencing template. Libraries were prepared by immunoSEQ multiplex PCR; TCRdb keeps only in-frame clonotypes and omits some of them. The sample has roughly 180,000 clones, approximately 50% seen once; the top ten hold around 10%. The CDR3 sequence is 11 residues long. Trimming shortened V by 0 bases and J by 9 bases, and 6 bases separated the two germline ends. Germline V gene data show CDR1 as SGHDT and CDR2 as YYEEEE. Treatment reported: oral pan-JAK inhibitor, 5-10 mg twice daily.

The chain couples TRBV5-6 to TRBJ2-5, with D uncertain. The TCR comes from a human donor with alopecia areata. The sequencing used CD8+ T cells sorted from blood, collected around week 52, from a patient treated with tofacitinib. CDR3 in amino acids: CASSLGPAQYF. CDR3 bases: TGTGCCAGCAGCTTGGGCCCAGCCCAGTACTTC.